The TCR beta chain described here comes from a study of beta chain features in type 1 diabetes. This clone showed up just a few times. Its antigen is not known. Study results and caveats: Within each of all four CD4+ subsets, Type 1 diabetes patients had TCRB CDR3s that were moderately but significantly shorter. Patients with type 1 diabetes showed fewer VDJ junction insertions and more deletions.

Expressed TCRB transcripts were sequenced, since all the RNA that had been isolated was reverse transcribed. TCRdb keeps only in-frame clones here, not all; method: immunoSEQ multiplex PCR. Of some 250,000 clones in the sample, less than 35% were seen once. CDR1 and CDR2 from the germline V gene are LGHNA and YSLEER. The CDR3 runs 13 residues. V lost 2 bases and J 11 bases, leaving 13 bases between the germline ends. The receptor was derived from a man aged 30-40 years in good health. The sample taken for sequencing was central memory CD4+ T cells from blood. The rearrangement uses TRBV4-3 and TRBJ2-1, with TRBD2 as a possible D gene (5 bases). CDR3: CASSQSQREKQFF. The CDR3 DNA is TGCGCCAGCAGCCAATCTCAGAGGGAGAAGCAGTTCTTC.